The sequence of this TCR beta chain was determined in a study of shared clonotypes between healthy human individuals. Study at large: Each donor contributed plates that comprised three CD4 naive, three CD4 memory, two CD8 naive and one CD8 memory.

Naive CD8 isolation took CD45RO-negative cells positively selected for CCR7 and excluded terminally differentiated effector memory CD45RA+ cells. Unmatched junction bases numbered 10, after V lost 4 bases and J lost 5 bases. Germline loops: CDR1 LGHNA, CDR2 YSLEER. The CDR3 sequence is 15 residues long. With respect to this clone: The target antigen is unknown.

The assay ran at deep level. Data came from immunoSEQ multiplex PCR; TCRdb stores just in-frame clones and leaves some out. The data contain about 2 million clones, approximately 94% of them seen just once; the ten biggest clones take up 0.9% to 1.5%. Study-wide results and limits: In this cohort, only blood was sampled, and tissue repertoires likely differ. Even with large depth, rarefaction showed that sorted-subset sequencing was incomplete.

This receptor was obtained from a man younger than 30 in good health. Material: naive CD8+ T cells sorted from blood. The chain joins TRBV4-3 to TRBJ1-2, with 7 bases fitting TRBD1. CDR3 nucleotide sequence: TGCGCCAGCAGCCCAAACAGGGGAGTCGGTTATGGCTACACCTTC. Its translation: CASSPNRGVGYGYTF.